The entry below gives a single T cell receptor (beta chain) sequence along with its context. Its antigen is unknown. This record comes from a study of response to subunit inactivated influenza vaccine. Study-wide results and caveats: Each seasonal influenza vaccination recruits few new T cells, the authors suggested.

CDR3 length: 14 residues. Looked up from germline, CDR1 is SEHNR and CDR2 is FQNEAQ (reference sequence). The germline V and J ends were trimmed by 7 bases and 6 bases, with 16 bases remaining between them. TCRdb processed the RT-PCR reads anew with MiXCR; each CDR3 protein has one entry. The sample includes 500,000 to 750,000 distinct CDR3 sequences, about 14% of them seen just once. Here the sequenced sample was PBMCs from blood, taken approximately 12 days after vaccination. This chain joins TRBV7-9 and TRBJ2-1; the D gene could be TRBD1 or TRBD2 (5 bases each). The TCR was taken from a man aged 45-65 years who received an inactivated influenza vaccine. The CDR3 is CASIKPGPSNEQFF. In DNA, the CDR3 is TGTGCCAGCATTAAACCGGGACCTAGCAATGAGCAGTTCTTC.